This T cell receptor beta chain was observed in a study of cytomegalovirus exposure and HLA in healthy donors. This CDR3 contains 14 residues. V lost 2 bases, J lost 6 bases, and 10 bases lay in between. The germline CDR1 and CDR2 sequences are KGHSH and LQKENI. Broader study findings: One variant, a missense change in DCLRE1C, was linked in a later analysis to TCR beta V- and J-gene trimming. The dataset shows that most TCR sequences were rare, while some public TCRs occurred in many donors. In a later analysis, a genetic analysis reported fewer productive-TCR N-insertions in an Asian-associated ancestry cluster than the cohort average. Highly shared sequence variants in one cluster were likely a sequencing artifact.

Concerning this clone itself: Its antigen is as yet unknown.

The PCR was carried out with 60 Vbeta primers and 13 Jbeta primers. Method: immunoSEQ multiplex PCR; TCRdb's copy keeps in-frame clones and lacks some. The table records a few hundred thousand clones, 80% to 95% of them present only once. The chain joins TRBV18 to TRBJ1-4, with a possible D match to TRBD1 (5 bases). Material: PBMCs. The clonotype comes from a girl aged 2 to 9 in good health and CMV-seronegative. The CDR3 DNA reads TGTGCCAGCTCACCAGGGGGGATAGATGAAAAACTGTTTTTT. Translation gives CASSPGGIDEKLFF.